The TCR beta chain described here comes from a study of OX40 agonist ivuxolimab in advanced cancers. Whole-study context: Patient treatment consisted of intravenous ivuxolimab administration every 2 weeks at 0.01 to 10 mg/kg. Study-wide findings and caveats: Some nonresponders additionally presented with little normalized T-cell clonal expansion. CD8+ T cells averaged more expanded clones than CD4+.

CDR3 length: 13 amino acids. V lost 5 bases to trimming and J lost 4 bases, with 12 bases between them. From germline, CDR1 is SGDLS and CDR2 YYNGEE. At baseline, cycle 4 day 1, and cycle 7 day 1, blood was sampled. A remark on this clone: Its antigen remains unknown.

Some clones are missing from TCRdb's copy, which holds only in-frame ones; the method was immunoSEQ multiplex PCR. The table lists some 41,000 clones, about 89% of them singletons. The sample here was CD4+ or CD8+ T cells sorted from blood, taken in a trial of the OX40 agonist ivuxolimab. The chain has TRBV9 and TRBJ1-2; D remains unclear. The sequence was collected from an adult with an advanced solid tumor such as melanoma, head and neck, liver or kidney cancer. The CDR3 DNA reads TGTGCCAGCAGGAAAGGAGGCGTCTATGGCTACACCTTC. Translating it yields CASRKGGVYGYTF. Using reference TRBV9 and TRBJ1-2 for the parts outside the CDR3, the full variable domain is DSGVTQTPKHLITATGQRVTLRCSPRSGDLSVYWYQQSLDQGLQFLIQYYNGEERAKGNILERFSAQQFPDLHSELNLSSLELGDSALYFCASRKGGVYGYTFGSGTRLTVV.